The 30 T cell receptor beta chains reported below all come from one sample, sequenced in a study of cytomegalovirus exposure and HLA in healthy donors. In the PCR, 60 Vbeta and 13 Jbeta primers were used. Clones were sequenced by immunoSEQ multiplex PCR, and TCRdb holds only the in-frame ones, with some missing. The sample's table shows 100,000 to 150,000 clones. The specimen was PBMCs. The receptors originated from a woman in her thirties or forties in good health and CMV-seronegative.

The V and J genes are TRBV14 and TRBJ2-7; 7 bases line up with TRBD2. From germline, CDR1 is SGHDN and CDR2 FVKESK. The CDR3 totals 18 residues. V lost 5 bases, J lost 3 bases, and 19 bases stayed unmatched. The CDR3 spells CASSRTGEGKIKNYEQYV. The CDR3 DNA sequence: TGTGCCAGCAGCAGGACTGGGGAGGGAAAAATAAAGAACTACGAGCAGTACGTC.

This chain connects TRBV28 to TRBJ1-5; D is undetermined. Trimming took 4 bases from V and 2 from J, leaving 12 bases between them. The CDR3 extends over 15 amino acids. The germline gives CDR1 MDHEN, CDR2 SYDVKM. In DNA, the CDR3 is TGTGCCAGCAGTTCCCGCGGCAGTGGCAATCAGCCCCAGCATTTT. Translating gives CASSSRGSGNQPQHF.

This sequence joins TRBV15 and TRBJ2-7; 7 nucleotides line up with TRBD1. Germline V gives CDR1 LNHNV, CDR2 YYDKDF (reference sequence). CDR3 size: 12 residues. Trimming took 4 bases from V and 6 from J; bases not matched to a gene: 3. Here the CDR3 DNA reads TGTGCCACCAGCAAACACAGGGGCGAGCAGTACTTC. Its protein is CATSKHRGEQYF.

The rearrangement joins TRBV18 to TRBJ2-5; D unclear. Germline CDR1 KGHSH, CDR2 LQKENI. The ends were cut back, 1 base at V and 4 bases at J, with 16 bases in the middle. CDR3 length equals 16 residues. CDR3: CASSPLMGPVGETQYF. The CDR3 nucleotides read TGTGCCAGCTCACCACTTATGGGCCCGGTGGGAGAGACCCAGTACTTC.

The chain joins TRBV4-3 to TRBJ2-1; 8 bases are a match to TRBD2. CDR1 is LGHNA and CDR2 is YSLEER in the germline V gene. The V segment lost 0 bases and the J segment 4 bases; nucleotides outside the gene matches: 5. The CDR3 is 16 residues long. The CDR3 loop is CASSQENSGGYNEQFF. The DNA for the CDR3 is TGCGCCAGCAGCCAAGAAAACAGCGGGGGATACAATGAGCAGTTCTTC.

The chain employs TRBV7-2 and TRBJ2-7; unclear D gene. Germline loops: CDR1 SGHTA, CDR2 FQGNSA. The CDR3 has 13 residues. The V end lost 1 base, the J end lost 2 bases, and 6 bases lay between the germline ends. The CDR3 DNA is TGTGCCAGCAGCTTAGAACGGGCCTACGAGCAGTACTTC. This codes for CASSLERAYEQYF.

V is TRBV4-3 and J is TRBJ1-3; no clear D gene. CDR1 and CDR2 from the germline V gene are LGHNA and YSLEER. V lost 1 base and J lost 0, with 4 bases in between. The CDR3 is 14 residues long. The CDR3 DNA reads as TGCGCCAGCAGCCAAGTTCACTCTGGAAACACCATATATTTT. Its translation: CASSQVHSGNTIYF.

The chain combines TRBV6-1 with TRBJ2-1; 9 bases agree with TRBD2. Germline V CDR1 and CDR2: MNHNS, SASEGT. Trimming took 4 bases from V and 9 from J; bases not matched to a gene: 10. The CDR3 runs to 15 residues. The CDR3 DNA sequence: TGTGCCAGCAGTGCCCCAACTAGCGGGCTCGGTGAGCAGTTCTTC. Translation: CASSAPTSGLGEQFF.

J is TRBJ1-3 and V is TRBV11-2; D may be TRBD1 (5 bases). The CDR3 runs 16 residues. Looked up from germline, CDR1 is SGHAT and CDR2 is FQNNGV. With 5 bases removed from V and 2 bases from J, the gap between germline ends came to 16 bases. DNA of the CDR3: TGTGCCAGCAGCCTCCAGGGCCCGAGGCCTGGAAACACCATATATTTT. Translated: CASSLQGPRPGNTIYF.

This sequence joins TRBV21-1 and TRBJ1-5. TRBV21-1 is a pseudogene locus. The CDR3 is made up of 17 amino acids. CDR3 sequence (DNA): TGTGCCAGCAGCAAAGGGGAGGCGGAAGGGAGCAATCAGCCCCAGCATTTT. Translation: CASSKGEAEGSNQPQHF.

The chain links TRBV28 to TRBJ2-7; 7 bases agree with TRBD2. CDR1 MDHEN and CDR2 SYDVKM come from the germline V gene. V was pared by 4 bases and J by 4 bases, with 10 bases of the junction left unmatched. The CDR3 runs to 15 residues. The CDR3 sequence is CASSSRLGGGYEQYF. CDR3 coding DNA: TGTGCCAGCAGTTCCCGACTTGGCGGGGGTTACGAGCAGTACTTC. The variable domain in full, with the rest retrieved from reference TRBV28 and TRBJ2-7, is DVKVTQSSRYLVKRTGEKVFLECVQDMDHENMFWYRQDPGLGLRLIYFSYDVKMKEKGDIPEGYSVSREKKERFSLILESASTNQTSMYLCASSSRLGGGYEQYFGPGTRLTVT.

This sequence joins TRBV27 and TRBJ2-3; possibly TRBD2 for D (6 bases). The CDR3 extends over 15 amino acids. CDR1 is MNHEY, CDR2 SMNVEV, per germline (reference sequence). Trimming cost V 3 bases and J 1 base, with 11 bases left between them. The CDR3 sequence: CASSFGDFGTDTQYF. CDR3 DNA: TGTGCCAGCAGTTTCGGGGACTTCGGCACAGATACGCAGTATTTT.

The rearrangement uses TRBV4-3 and TRBJ1-1; TRBD1 matches at 7 bases. V shed 3 bases and J 1 base; nucleotides not matched to a gene: 8. Germline V gene data show CDR1 as LGHNA and CDR2 as YSLEER. The CDR3 is made up of 16 amino acids. The CDR3 protein is CASSHYPGGWNTEAFF. CDR3 nucleotides: TGCGCCAGCAGCCACTACCCAGGGGGATGGAACACTGAAGCTTTCTTT.

On this clone: Its ends do not fully match the called genes, so a read error is possible. Within the sample, other DNA sequences also encode this same CDR3. This chain connects TRBV5-1 to TRBJ1-6, with 8 bases that match TRBD1. Germline CDR1 reads SGHRS; CDR2 reads YFSETQ. This CDR3 is 15 amino acids long. The CDR3 DNA reads as TGCGCCAGCAGTCAGGGGGCATTAAATAATTCACCCCTCCACTTC. It specifies CASSQGALNNSPLHF.

The rearrangement joins TRBV27 to TRBJ1-3; no reliable D call. Germline V lookup: CDR1 MNHEY, CDR2 SMNVEV (reference sequence). The CDR3 has 16 residues. Trimming shortened V by 2 bases and J by 1 base, and 12 bases separated the two germline ends. The CDR3 spells CASSLRGERSGNTIYF. The CDR3 bases are TGTGCCAGCAGTTTAAGAGGTGAGAGGTCTGGAAACACCATATATTTT.

This chain connects TRBV7-2 to TRBJ2-1, with 7 positions matching TRBD1. J gave up 6 bases and V 6 bases, and 5 bases lay outside the gene matches. Per the germline V gene, CDR1 is SGHTA and CDR2 is FQGNSA. This CDR3 is built from 13 residues. This CDR3 is CASSLGGPNEQFF. CDR3 DNA sequence: TGTGCCAGCAGTCTAGGGGGCCCCAATGAGCAGTTCTTC.

This CDR3 reads CASSQEEGGSRLGTEAFF. As DNA, the CDR3 is TGCGCCAGCAGCCAAGAGGAGGGGGGGTCGAGGCTGGGCACTGAAGCTTTCTTT. The chain employs TRBV4-1 and TRBJ1-1; possible D gene TRBD1, 6 bases. The germline V and J ends were trimmed by 0 bases and 4 bases, with 21 bases remaining between them. This CDR3 comprises 18 residues. CDR1 is MGHRA and CDR2 is YSYEKL in the germline V gene.

V and J are TRBV11-3 and TRBJ2-3, with D possibly matching TRBD2 (5 bases). The germline V gene has CDR1 SGHNT and CDR2 YENEEA. The CDR3 consists of 13 residues. V was trimmed by 0 bases and J by 4 bases, leaving 5 bases between them. CDR3 nucleotide sequence: TGTGCCAGCAGCTTAGATAGCGCAGATACGCAGTATTTT. This translates into CASSLDSADTQYF.

The chain links TRBV7-9 to TRBJ2-3; D not resolved. This CDR3 has 16 amino acids. The V end lost 3 bases, the J end lost 4 bases, and 17 bases lay between the germline ends. Per germline, CDR1 SEHNR and CDR2 FQNEAQ (reference sequence). The CDR3 reads CASSFLVPGHPDTQYF. The CDR3, as DNA: TGTGCCAGCAGCTTCCTGGTTCCAGGTCACCCAGATACGCAGTATTTT.

This chain uses TRBV5-1 with TRBJ2-3, with D unclear. Trimming pared 0 bases from V and 0 bases from J, leaving 5 bases between. Germline V lookup: CDR1 SGHRS, CDR2 YFSETQ. This CDR3 contains 14 residues. The DNA of the CDR3 is TGCGCCAGCAGCTTGGGAGGAAGCACAGATACGCAGTATTTT. Amino acids: CASSLGGSTDTQYF.

The V call is TRBV19, the J call TRBJ2-5; TRBD2 is a possible D gene (5 bases). The CDR3 is made up of 13 amino acids. The V and J ends lost 0 bases and 3 bases respectively, with 5 bases between them. Germline V CDR1 and CDR2: LNHDA, SQIVND (reference sequence). CDR3 amino acids: CASSIDGEETQYF. The CDR3 bases are TGTGCCAGTAGTATAGACGGGGAAGAGACCCAGTACTTC.

The genes are TRBV15 and TRBJ1-4, with unresolved D. CDR3 length: 15 residues. Germline V gives CDR1 LNHNV, CDR2 YYDKDF (reference sequence). V was pared by 0 bases and J by 8 bases, with 13 bases between. The CDR3: CATSRDHAGREKLFF. The CDR3 DNA follows: TGTGCCACCAGCAGAGATCACGCGGGTCGGGAAAAACTGTTTTTT.

This chain uses TRBV6-1 with TRBJ2-7, with D tentatively TRBD1 (7 bases). CDR3 length: 14 amino acids. With 7 bases removed from V and 7 bases from J, the gap between germline ends came to 20 bases. Germline V gene sequence: CDR1 MNHNS, CDR2 SASEGT. The CDR3 region is CASNPVGQAGEQYF. The CDR3 bases are TGTGCCAGCAACCCGGTAGGACAGGCGGGAGAGCAGTACTTC.

V gene TRBV6-4 combines with J gene TRBJ2-3, with TRBD1 matching 7 bases. With 3 bases clipped from V and 1 base from J, the junction kept 4 bases outside the gene matches. The CDR3 runs 15 residues. Germline CDR1 is MRHNA and CDR2 is SNTAGT. The CDR3 region is CASSEQGSGTDTQYF. The CDR3 DNA follows: TGTGCCAGCAGTGAACAGGGGAGCGGCACAGATACGCAGTATTTT.

The V and J genes are TRBV6-5 and TRBJ1-2; D is perhaps TRBD1 (6 bases). The CDR3 runs 14 residues. The germline V gene has CDR1 MNHEY and CDR2 SVGAGI. Trimming removed 7 bases at V and 2 bases at J, with 14 bases between. CDR3 sequence: CASTSQGGNYGYTF. The CDR3 coding sequence is TGTGCCAGCACGTCACAGGGTGGGAACTATGGCTACACCTTC.

This chain connects TRBV18 to TRBJ1-1, with 8 nucleotides matching TRBD1. The CDR3 has 15 residues. The germline V gene has CDR1 KGHSH and CDR2 LQKENI. V lost 6 bases and J lost 4; bases outside the gene matches: 10. This CDR3 reads CASSFDSGGATEAFF. CDR3 DNA: TGTGCCAGCTCGTTCGATTCAGGGGGCGCCACTGAAGCTTTCTTT.

The chain is built from TRBV28 and TRBJ1-5; no reliable D call. Germline CDR1 reads MDHEN; CDR2 reads SYDVKM. Trimming pared 2 bases from V and 7 bases from J, leaving 15 bases between. This CDR3 region has 15 residues. In nucleotides, the CDR3 is TGTGCCAGCAGTTTACCGACCGGAGGGTACCAGCCCCAGCATTTT. Translated, it gives CASSLPTGGYQPQHF.

The CDR3 region is CASSEYGLVHYEQYV. CDR3 nucleotide sequence: TGTGCCAGCAGTGAATATGGACTAGTCCACTACGAGCAGTACGTC. The chain carries TRBV25-1 and TRBJ2-7; 7 bases match TRBD2. The CDR3 totals 15 residues. The J segment lost 3 bases and the V segment lost 0 bases, leaving 5 bases of the junction unmatched. CDR1 and CDR2 from the germline V gene are MGHDK and SYGVNS.

This chain joins TRBV9 and TRBJ2-7; 11 positions agree with TRBD1. Germline-derived CDR1 and CDR2 are SGDLS and YYNGEE. The CDR3 has 15 amino acids. Trimming at V came to 5 bases and at J to 0 bases, leaving 4 bases not matched to a gene. The CDR3 sequence: CASSAGTGGSYEQYF. CDR3 bases: TGTGCCAGCAGTGCCGGGACAGGGGGCTCCTACGAGCAGTACTTC.

This chain joins TRBV20-1 and TRBJ1-2; no firm D call. Trimming took off 3 bases at V and 7 bases at J, with 9 bases between the two ends. Germline V CDR1 and CDR2: DFQATT, SNEGSKA (reference sequence). CDR3 length: 11 amino acids. The CDR3 is CSASPGVGYTF. As DNA, the CDR3 is TGCAGTGCTAGCCCCGGAGTTGGCTACACCTTC.